What follows are 21 T cell receptor beta chains derived from one specimen sequenced in a study of blood T cell repertoires in COVID-19. Measured with immunoSEQ multiplex PCR; TCRdb has only the in-frame clones, and not every one. The repertoire includes some 90,000 clones, more than 80% of them detected once, and around 10% sits in the top ten. Sequenced input: peripheral blood. The source of these receptors is a woman in her 70s with acute or convalescent COVID-19.

This sequence joins TRBV5-1 and TRBJ2-5; possible D gene TRBD1, 6 bases. Germline V gene data show CDR1 as SGHRS and CDR2 as YFSETQ. The CDR3 runs to 14 residues. V lost 4 bases to trimming and J lost 2 bases, with 12 bases between them. The DNA of the CDR3 is TGCGCCAGCAGCCACCCTGGACAGCAAGAGACCCAGTACTTC. Translated, it gives CASSHPGQQETQYF. The full variable domain, in which reference TRBV5-1 and TRBJ2-5 provide the parts outside the CDR3, is KAGVTQTPRYLIKTRGQQVTLSCSPISGHRSVSWYQQTPGQGLQFLFEYFSETQRNKGNFPGRFSGRQFSNSRSEMNVSTLELGDSALYLCASSHPGQQETQYFGPGTRLLVL.

This chain links TRBV28 with TRBJ1-4; 11 nucleotides match TRBD1. The V gene's germline CDR1 is MDHEN and CDR2 SYDVKM. V shed 3 bases and J 6 bases; nucleotides not matched to a gene: 0. The CDR3 is 14 residues long. The CDR3 region is CASSLDRGHEKLFF. The DNA for the CDR3 is TGTGCCAGCAGTTTGGACAGGGGGCATGAAAAACTGTTTTTT.

This clone was recorded only once. This rearrangement joins TRBV6-2 or TRBV6-3 to TRBJ1-2; possibly TRBD1 for D (5 bases). CDR1 and CDR2 (germline): MNHEY, SVGEGT. The CDR3 runs 14 residues. V was trimmed by 1 base and J by 4 bases, leaving 10 bases between them. CDR3 in DNA: TGTGCCAGCAGTTACTTCGACAGCAGCTATGGCTACACCTTC. Translating it yields CASSYFDSSYGYTF.

J is TRBJ1-2 and V is TRBV5-1; the D gene is possibly TRBD1 (5 bases). This CDR3 has 13 amino acids. Trimming cost V 4 bases and J 8 bases, with 15 bases left between them. Germline CDR1 and CDR2: SGHRS and YFSETQ. The CDR3 region is CASSADRSGGYTF. The CDR3 DNA reads TGCGCCAGCAGCGCCGACAGATCTGGGGGCTACACCTTC.

V is TRBV6-6 and J is TRBJ1-5, with D maybe TRBD1 (6 bases). Germline CDR1 is MNHNY and CDR2 is SVGAGI (reference sequence). The CDR3 runs 14 residues. V was clipped by 8 bases and J by 2 bases, with 13 bases between them. CDR3 loop: CASGGGWGNQPQHF. The CDR3 DNA is TGTGCCAGCGGGGGGGGCTGGGGCAATCAGCCCCAGCATTTT.

The chain combines TRBV5-4 with TRBJ2-2; 9 bases are shared with TRBD1. CDR3 length: 15 amino acids. Germline CDR1 is SGHNT and CDR2 is YYREEE (reference sequence). With 5 bases clipped from V and 3 bases from J, the junction kept 5 bases outside the gene matches. CDR3 in amino acids: CASSSTGGDTGELFF. In DNA, the CDR3 is TGTGCCAGCAGTTCTACAGGGGGCGACACCGGGGAGCTGTTTTTT.

V usage is TRBV6-6 and J usage is TRBJ2-1; 12 nucleotides agree with TRBD2. This CDR3 has 15 amino acids. The V and J ends lost 6 bases and 2 bases, in that order; junction bases with no gene match: 2. Germline CDR1 reads MNHNY; CDR2 reads SVGAGI (reference sequence). CDR3 residues: CASSWTSGTYNEQFF. The DNA for the CDR3 is TGTGCCAGCAGCTGGACTAGCGGGACCTACAATGAGCAGTTCTTC.

The CDR3 region is CASSLGGSQANYGYTF. Written as DNA, the CDR3 is TGTGCCAGCAGTTTGGGGGGATCCCAAGCTAACTATGGCTACACCTTC. The V call is TRBV28, the J call TRBJ1-2, with a possible D match to TRBD1 (5 bases). Germline V gene lookup returns CDR1 MDHEN and CDR2 SYDVKM. This CDR3 spans 16 amino acids. V lost 3 bases and J lost 0, with 14 bases in between.

V gene TRBV5-4 combines with J gene TRBJ2-3; 7 bases align to TRBD1. J gave up 0 bases and V 4 bases, and 2 bases lay outside the gene matches. The CDR3 is 14 amino acids. Germline-derived CDR1 and CDR2 are SGHNT and YYREEE (reference sequence). CDR3 amino acids: CASSDRASTDTQYF. The CDR3 nucleotides are TGTGCCAGCAGCGACAGGGCTAGCACAGATACGCAGTATTTT.

The CDR3 sequence is CASSRNPRTEGGSTKNIQYF. CDR3 coding DNA: TGTGCCAGCAGCCGAAACCCCCGGACGGAGGGAGGGTCTACCAAAAACATTCAGTACTTC. The rearrangement links TRBV28 to TRBJ2-4; 7 bases agree with TRBD2. V lost 6 bases to trimming and J lost 2 bases; unmatched junction nucleotides: 22. CDR3 length: 20 residues. Germline-derived CDR1 and CDR2 are MDHEN and SYDVKM.

V gene TRBV28 combines with J gene TRBJ2-1; D gene ambiguous. V was pared by 5 bases and J by 4 bases, with 3 bases between. Germline loops: CDR1 MDHEN, CDR2 SYDVKM. This CDR3 is 11 amino acids long. The DNA for the CDR3 is TGTGCCAGCAGTCAATACAATGAGCAGTTCTTC. This translates into CASSQYNEQFF.

J is TRBJ1-4 and V is TRBV10-3, with TRBD1 matching 7 bases. The CDR3 is 12 residues long. Germline V gives CDR1 ENHRY, CDR2 SYGVKD. The V gene end was trimmed by 8 bases and the J gene end by 5 bases; junction bases not matched to a gene: 2. DNA for the CDR3: TGTGCCATCTCAGGGGGGAATGAAAAACTGTTTTTT. It encodes CAISGGNEKLFF.

The chain employs TRBV14 and TRBJ2-5; perhaps TRBD1 as D (6 bases). The CDR3 loop spans 14 amino acids. V gave up 4 bases and J gave up 5 bases, with 14 bases separating them. The germline CDR1 and CDR2 sequences are SGHDN and FVKESK. The CDR3 reads CASSRTVTRETQYF. In nucleotides, the CDR3 is TGTGCCAGCAGCCGGACAGTCACTCGGGAGACCCAGTACTTC.

This clone showed up just a few times. The chain couples TRBV14 to TRBJ1-2; the match to TRBD1 covers 9 bases. This CDR3 is 15 amino acids long. J was trimmed by 4 bases and V by 2 bases; bases with no gene match: 5. Looked up from germline, CDR1 is SGHDN and CDR2 is FVKESK. The DNA for the CDR3 is TGTGCCAGCAGCCAATTGGACAGGGGCAGCTATGGCTACACCTTC. Its protein is CASSQLDRGSYGYTF.

The rearrangement joins TRBV28 to TRBJ1-6; 10 bases map to TRBD1. The CDR3 covers 16 residues. From germline, CDR1 is MDHEN and CDR2 SYDVKM. The ends lost 2 bases at V and 10 bases at J; junction bases unmatched: 8. The CDR3 region is CASSLLRDRGESPLHF. The CDR3 DNA sequence: TGTGCCAGCAGTTTACTACGGGACAGGGGTGAATCACCCCTCCACTTT.

The chain recombines TRBV7-3 with TRBJ2-3; 13 nucleotides match TRBD2. The V segment lost 3 bases and the J segment 2 bases; nucleotides outside the gene matches: 8. The CDR3 runs to 18 residues. Germline CDR1 and CDR2: SGHTA and FQGTGA. Written as DNA, the CDR3 is TGTGCCAGCAGCTTGGGACTAGCGGGACCCGACTTCACAGATACGCAGTATTTT. It is translated as CASSLGLAGPDFTDTQYF.

The chain carries TRBV7-2 and TRBJ2-5; possibly TRBD1 for D (5 bases). Germline CDR1 and CDR2: SGHTA and FQGNSA. The CDR3 runs 15 residues. V was trimmed by 1 base and J by 9 bases, leaving 18 bases between them. CDR3 DNA: TGTGCCAGCAGCTTAGAAGGGGCAGAGTTGAGGTCCCAGTACTTC. Amino acid sequence: CASSLEGAELRSQYF.

The J gene is TRBJ2-1, the V gene TRBV9; D gene uncertain. Germline lookup yields CDR1 SGDLS and CDR2 YYNGEE. The CDR3 consists of 15 residues. The V end lost 0 bases, the J end lost 1 base, and 8 bases lay between the germline ends. The DNA of the CDR3 is TGTGCCAGCAGCGTAGATGAAGCTTCCTACAATGAGCAGTTCTTC. Translated: CASSVDEASYNEQFF.

This chain joins TRBV27 and TRBJ2-1; 10 nucleotides line up with TRBD2. The CDR3 is made up of 15 amino acids. The germline V gene has CDR1 MNHEY and CDR2 SMNVEV (reference sequence). V was clipped by 3 bases and J by 10 bases; unmatched bases: 9. The CDR3 DNA is TGTGCCAGCAGTTTTTGGGGACTAGCGTCCAGGGAGCAGTTCTTC. Protein product: CASSFWGLASREQFF.

This chain joins TRBV2 and TRBJ1-5, with TRBD1 as a possible D gene (5 bases). From germline, CDR1 is SNHLY and CDR2 FYNNEI. Trimming shortened V by 7 bases and J by 2 bases, and 9 bases separated the two germline ends. The CDR3 contains 13 residues. The CDR3 protein is CASTEGGNQPQHF. CDR3 coding DNA: TGTGCCAGCACCGAAGGGGGCAATCAGCCCCAGCATTTT.

CDR3 protein: CSVQPRDKSTDTQYF. CDR3 DNA sequence: TGCAGCGTTCAACCTCGGGACAAAAGCACAGATACGCAGTATTTT. V and J are TRBV29-1 and TRBJ2-3; weak D call: TRBD1 (6 bases). Germline lookup yields CDR1 SQVTM and CDR2 ANQGSEA. There are 15 residues in the CDR3. Trimming removed 5 bases from V and 0 bases from J, with 15 bases in between.